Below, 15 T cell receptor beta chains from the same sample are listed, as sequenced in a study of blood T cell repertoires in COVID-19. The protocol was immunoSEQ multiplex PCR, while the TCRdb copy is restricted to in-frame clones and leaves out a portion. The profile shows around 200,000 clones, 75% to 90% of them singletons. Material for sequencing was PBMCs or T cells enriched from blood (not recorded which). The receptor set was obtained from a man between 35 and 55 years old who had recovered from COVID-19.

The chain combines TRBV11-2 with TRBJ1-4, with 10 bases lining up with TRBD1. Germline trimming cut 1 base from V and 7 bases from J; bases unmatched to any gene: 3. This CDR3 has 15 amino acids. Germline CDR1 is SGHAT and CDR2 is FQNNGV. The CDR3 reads CASSLVTGGLEKLFF. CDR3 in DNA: TGTGCCAGCAGCTTAGTGACAGGGGGCCTTGAAAAACTGTTTTTT.

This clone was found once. CDR3 bases: TGTGCCAGTAGTACAACGACAGGGGAGGGTCAGCCCCAGCATTTT. Translating gives CASSTTTGEGQPQHF. The chain combines TRBV19 with TRBJ1-5; 8 bases fit TRBD1. J gave up 6 bases and V 4 bases, and 8 bases lay outside the gene matches. Germline V gene sequence: CDR1 LNHDA, CDR2 SQIVND (reference sequence). The CDR3 has 15 residues.

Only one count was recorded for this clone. CDR3 bases: TGTGCCAGCAGCGGACAAGACAGGGGAGGCTATGGCTACACCTTC. Translating gives CASSGQDRGGYGYTF. This chain connects TRBV9 to TRBJ1-2; 8 nucleotides match TRBD1. Germline V gene sequence: CDR1 SGDLS, CDR2 YYNGEE. V lost 3 bases and J lost 4; bases outside the gene matches: 8. The CDR3 consists of 15 residues. Using reference TRBV9 and TRBJ1-2 for the parts outside the CDR3, the full variable domain is DSGVTQTPKHLITATGQRVTLRCSPRSGDLSVYWYQQSLDQGLQFLIQYYNGEERAKGNILERFSAQQFPDLHSELNLSSLELGDSALYFCASSGQDRGGYGYTFGSGTRLTVV.

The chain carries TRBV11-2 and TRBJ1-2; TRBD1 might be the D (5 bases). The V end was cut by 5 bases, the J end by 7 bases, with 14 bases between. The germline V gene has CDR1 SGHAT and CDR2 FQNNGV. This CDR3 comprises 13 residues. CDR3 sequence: CASSPAGPTGYTF. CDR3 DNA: TGTGCCAGCAGCCCAGCGGGGCCAACTGGCTACACCTTC.

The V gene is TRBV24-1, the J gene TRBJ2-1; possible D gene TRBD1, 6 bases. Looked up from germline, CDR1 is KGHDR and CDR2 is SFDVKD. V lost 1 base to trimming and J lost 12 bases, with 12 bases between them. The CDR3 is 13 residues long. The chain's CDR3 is CATSDFAGEGQFF. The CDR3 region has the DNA TGTGCCACCAGTGATTTCGCAGGGGAAGGGCAGTTCTTC.

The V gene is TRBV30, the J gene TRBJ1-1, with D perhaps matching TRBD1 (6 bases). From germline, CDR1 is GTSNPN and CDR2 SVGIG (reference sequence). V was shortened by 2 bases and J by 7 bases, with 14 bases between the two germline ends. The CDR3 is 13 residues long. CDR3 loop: CAWSLGQSDEAFF. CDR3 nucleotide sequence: TGTGCCTGGAGTCTGGGACAATCGGATGAAGCTTTCTTT.

CDR3 DNA sequence: TGTGCCAGCAGTTGGGGACAGGGGGCCTTCTCCTACGAGCAGTACTTC. Its protein product is CASSWGQGAFSYEQYF. The V call is TRBV27, the J call TRBJ2-7; 12 bases match TRBD1. This CDR3 contains 16 residues. Per the germline V gene, CDR1 is MNHEY and CDR2 is SMNVEV (reference sequence). Trimming cost V 4 bases and J 0 bases; bases outside gene matches: 4.

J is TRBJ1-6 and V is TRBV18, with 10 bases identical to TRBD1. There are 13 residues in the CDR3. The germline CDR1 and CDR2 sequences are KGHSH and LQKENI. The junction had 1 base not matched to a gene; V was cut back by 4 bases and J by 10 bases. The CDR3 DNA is TGTGCCAGCTCACGGGACAGGGGATCACCCCTCCACTTT. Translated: CASSRDRGSPLHF. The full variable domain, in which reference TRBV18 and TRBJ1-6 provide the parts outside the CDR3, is NAGVMQNPRHLVRRRGQEARLRCSPMKGHSHVYWYRQLPEEGLKFMVYLQKENIIDESGMPKERFSAEFPKEGPSILRIQQVVRGDSAAYFCASSRDRGSPLHFGNGTRLTVT.

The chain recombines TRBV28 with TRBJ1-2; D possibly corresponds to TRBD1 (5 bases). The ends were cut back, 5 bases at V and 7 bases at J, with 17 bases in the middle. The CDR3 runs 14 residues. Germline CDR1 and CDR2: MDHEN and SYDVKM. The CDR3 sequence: CASSPPKGRFGYTF. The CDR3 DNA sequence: TGTGCCAGCAGTCCCCCCAAGGGGAGGTTTGGCTACACCTTC.

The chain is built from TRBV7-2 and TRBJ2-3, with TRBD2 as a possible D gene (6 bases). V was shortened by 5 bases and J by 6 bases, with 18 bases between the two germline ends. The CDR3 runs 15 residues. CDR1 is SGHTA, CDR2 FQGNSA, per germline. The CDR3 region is CASSPGGGDRDTQYF. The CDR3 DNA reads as TGTGCCAGCAGCCCCGGGGGTGGGGATCGGGATACGCAGTATTTT.

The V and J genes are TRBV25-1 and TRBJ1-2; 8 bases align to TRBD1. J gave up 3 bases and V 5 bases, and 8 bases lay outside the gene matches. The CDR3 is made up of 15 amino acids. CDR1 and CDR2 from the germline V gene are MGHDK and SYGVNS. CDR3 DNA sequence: TGTGCCAGCAGTTCAGGGGGCGTTAGGGACTATGGCTACACCTTC. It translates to CASSSGGVRDYGYTF.

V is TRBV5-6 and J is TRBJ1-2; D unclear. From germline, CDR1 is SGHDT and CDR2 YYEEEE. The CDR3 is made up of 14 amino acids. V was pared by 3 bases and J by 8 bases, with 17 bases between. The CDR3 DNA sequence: TGTGCCAGCAGCTGGAGGCGAGGGTTCGAGGGCTACACCTTC. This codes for CASSWRRGFEGYTF.

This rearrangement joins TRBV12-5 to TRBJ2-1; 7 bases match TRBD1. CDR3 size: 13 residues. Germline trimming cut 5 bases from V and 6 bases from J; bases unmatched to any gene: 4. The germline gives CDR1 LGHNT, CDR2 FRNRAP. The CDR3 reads CASGPRTGNEQFF. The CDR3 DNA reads TGTGCTAGTGGTCCGCGGACAGGCAATGAGCAGTTCTTC.

The CDR3 loop is CASRVGGGTEAFF. The CDR3 nucleotides read TGTGCCAGCAGGGTGGGAGGGGGAACTGAAGCTTTCTTT. The chain carries TRBV3-1 (or the pseudogene TRBV3-2) and TRBJ1-1; tentatively, D is TRBD1 (6 bases). Trimming removed 6 bases at V and 5 bases at J, with 13 bases between. Per germline, CDR1 LGHDT and CDR2 YNNKEL (reference sequence). The CDR3 consists of 13 residues.

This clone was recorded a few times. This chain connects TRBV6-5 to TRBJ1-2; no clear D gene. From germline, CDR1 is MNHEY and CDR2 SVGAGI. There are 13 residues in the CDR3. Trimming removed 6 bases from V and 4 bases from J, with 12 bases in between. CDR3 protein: CASRTVLGYGYTF. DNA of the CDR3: TGTGCCAGCAGGACTGTCTTAGGCTATGGCTACACCTTC.